This T cell receptor (beta chain) comes out of a study of blood T cell repertoires in COVID-19. The CDR3 contains 15 residues. With V trimmed by 5 bases and J by 3 bases, 8 bases remained unmatched. Looked up from germline, CDR1 is SEHNR and CDR2 is FQNEAQ (reference sequence). In the original processing: Counts of nucleated cells, estimated from reference gene primer amplification, were obtained. The repertoire was sequenced with immunoSEQ multiplex PCR; TCRdb's copy has only in-frame clones and lacks some. From that table come the V and J calls and clone size; the DNA was used to work out D and trimming. The sample records roughly 170,000 clones, about 80% being singletons. Participant ages covered about 18 to 95 years across 24 US areas.

V and J are TRBV7-9 and TRBJ1-2, with 8 bases aligning to TRBD1. Sequencing was carried out using PBMCs or T cells enriched from blood (not recorded which). The source is a man aged 45-65 years who had recovered from COVID-19. The DNA for the CDR3 is TGTGCCAGCAGCGGGTCAGGGGGCAGACACTATGGCTACACCTTC. Translating gives CASSGSGGRHYGYTF.